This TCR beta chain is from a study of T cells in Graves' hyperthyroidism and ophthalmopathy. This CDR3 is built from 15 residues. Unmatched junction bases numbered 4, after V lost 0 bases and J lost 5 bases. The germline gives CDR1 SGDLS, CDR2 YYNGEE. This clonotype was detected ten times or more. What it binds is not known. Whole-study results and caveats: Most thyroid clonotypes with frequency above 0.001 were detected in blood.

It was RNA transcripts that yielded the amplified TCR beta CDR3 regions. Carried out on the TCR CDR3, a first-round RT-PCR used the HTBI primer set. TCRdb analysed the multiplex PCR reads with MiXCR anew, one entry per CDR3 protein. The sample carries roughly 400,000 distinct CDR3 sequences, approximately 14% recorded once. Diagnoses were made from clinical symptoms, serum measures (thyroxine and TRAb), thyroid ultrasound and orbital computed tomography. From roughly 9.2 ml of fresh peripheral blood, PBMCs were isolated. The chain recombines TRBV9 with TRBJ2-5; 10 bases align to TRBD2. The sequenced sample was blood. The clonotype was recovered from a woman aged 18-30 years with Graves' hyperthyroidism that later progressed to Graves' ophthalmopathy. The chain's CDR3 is CASSVGASGSETQYF. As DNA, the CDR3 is TGTGCCAGCAGCGTAGGGGCTAGCGGGAGTGAGACCCAGTACTTC.